This is a list of T cell receptor beta chains from one sample in a study of cytomegalovirus exposure and HLA in healthy donors. The protocol was immunoSEQ multiplex PCR, while the TCRdb copy is restricted to in-frame clones and leaves out a portion. The repertoire holds 150,000 to 200,000 clones, with 70% to 85% as singletons. The specimen was PBMCs. These receptors were obtained from a man in his late teens or twenties in good health and CMV-seronegative. CDR3s include the opening cysteine and the closing phenylalanine or tryptophan. A D gene is named only where the DNA matches it firmly. The size field is filled for only some rows; it gives once, few, many or a size class.

size: -
D: -
J: TRBJ2-1
V: TRBV2
DNA: TGTGCCAGCAAGAGGGAGGCCCTCTACAATGAGCAGTTCTTC
CDR3: CASKREALYNEQFF

size: -
D: TRBD2
J: TRBJ2-2
V: TRBV11-3
DNA: TGTGCCAGCAGCTTCAGCGGGAGGAACACCGGGGAGCTGTTTTTT
CDR3: CASSFSGRNTGELFF

size: -
D: TRBD1
J: TRBJ2-7
V: TRBV11-3
DNA: TGTGCCAGCAGCCTTTCCGGACAGGCCTCCTACGAGCAGTACTTC
CDR3: CASSLSGQASYEQYF

size: -
D: TRBD1
J: TRBJ1-6
V: TRBV7-3
DNA: TGTGCCAGCAGCTTAAGGAGTCCCGGACAGGGATTAGGCTCCTATAATTCACCCCTCCACTTT
CDR3: CASSLRSPGQGLGSYNSPLHF

size: -
D: -
J: TRBJ2-7
V: TRBV6-1
DNA: TGTGCCAGCAGTGAATCAGGGGCCCAGGCCTCCTACGAGCAGTACTTC
CDR3: CASSESGAQASYEQYF

size: -
D: TRBD1
J: TRBJ2-7
V: TRBV7-2
DNA: TGTGCCAGCAGCTGGGGGACAGGACATTACGAGCAGTACTTC
CDR3: CASSWGTGHYEQYF

size: once
D: -
J: TRBJ2-5
V: TRBV2
DNA: TGTGCCAGCAGTGTCGCACAGGGTCGGATGAGGGACTTC
CDR3: CASSVAQGRMRDF

size: -
D: -
J: TRBJ2-5
V: TRBV29-1
DNA: TGCAGCGTTGAATACCTACAAGAGACCCAGTACTTC
CDR3: CSVEYLQETQYF

size: -
D: -
J: TRBJ1-1
V: TRBV5-8
DNA: TGTGCCAGCAGCTTAGGAGGGGTTCACACTGAAGCTTTCTTT
CDR3: CASSLGGVHTEAFF

size: -
D: TRBD2
J: TRBJ2-1
V: TRBV5-1
DNA: TGCGCCAGCAGCTTCCCAAGAGGCTTGCGGGAGAATGAGCAGTTCTTC
CDR3: CASSFPRGLRENEQFF